This T cell receptor beta chain was obtained from a study of T cells in women clearing cervical HPV infection. Findings of the study overall: Effector/memory and HPV-specific T cells were not isolated, and association timing is unknown. Controls had more TRBV6-7 (approximately 0.16%) than cases (approximately 0.11%). Unknown T-cell numbers per sample may underlie the richness differences.

Concerning this clone: Its antigen is undetermined. The CDR3 end lies 3 residues beyond the end of the read and is filled in from the germline J gene.

TCR beta CDR3 amplified by multiplex PCR from roughly 1,100 ng genomic DNA. Some clones are missing from TCRdb's copy, which holds only in-frame ones; the method was immunoSEQ multiplex PCR. The sample totals tens of thousands of clones; its top ten clones hold around 3%. CDR3 length: 15 amino acids. Germline assignment: CDR1 GTSNPN and CDR2 SVGIG (reference sequence). The source material was blood buffy coat. The clonotype comes from a woman between 18 and 70 years old with a cervical HPV16 infection that either progressed to CIN3+ or cleared (not recorded which). The chain combines TRBV30 with TRBJ1-2; D remains unclear. The covered CDR3 bases are TGTGCCTGGAGTGTACTAGCGGGGAGGGCAGATACC. Translation gives CAWSVLAGRADT. The complete CDR3 protein is CAWSVLAGRADTYTF. Full variable domain (missing parts from reference TRBV30 and TRBJ1-2): SQTIHQWPATLVQPVGSPLSLECTVEGTSNPNLYWYRQAAGRGLQLLFYSVGIGQISSEVPQNLSASRPQDRQFILSSKKLLLSDSGFYLCAWSVLAGRADTYTFGSGTRLTVV.